This TCR beta chain derives from a study of beta chain features in type 1 diabetes. A few counts support this clone. Its antigen is unidentified. Study results and limitations: A definitive answer on HLA type influencing TCRB rearrangement was not reached here. There was a moderate but significant shortening of TCRB CDR3s in all four CD4+ subsets of Type 1 diabetes patients.

This CDR3 is 15 amino acids long. Germline CDR1 reads SGHTA; CDR2 reads FQGTGA. Trimming cost V 4 bases and J 6 bases; bases outside gene matches: 9. cDNA synthesis used the whole RNA isolate, giving expressed TCRB sequences. Some clones are missing from TCRdb's copy, which holds only in-frame ones; the method was immunoSEQ multiplex PCR. This sample has 250,000 to 300,000 clones, with about 8.5% found just once. The rearrangement links TRBV7-3 to TRBJ2-1, with TRBD1 matching 7 bases. The sample comprised central memory CD4+ T cells from blood. This receptor was taken from a woman younger than 35 in good health. In nucleotides, the CDR3 is TGTGCCAGCAGCTATGACAGGGCCTTTGGCAATGAGCAGTTCTTC. Translated, it gives CASSYDRAFGNEQFF. The full variable domain, in which reference TRBV7-3 and TRBJ2-1 provide the parts outside the CDR3, is GAGVSQTPSNKVTEKGKYVELRCDPISGHTALYWYRQSLGQGPEFLIYFQGTGAADDSGLPNDRFFAVRPEGSVSTLKIQRTERGDSAVYLCASSYDRAFGNEQFFGPGTRLTVL.